This entry lists 7 T cell receptor beta chains sequenced from one sample in a study of T cells after yellow fever vaccination. TCRdb independently ran MiXCR on the 5' RACE reads; one entry per CDR3 protein. This table holds around 340,000 distinct CDR3 sequences, around 13% found once. Sequenced here: CD4+ T cells sorted from PBMCs, sampled 15 days after the yellow fever booster vaccination. The receptors stem from a man aged 18 to 30 who received the YFV17D yellow fever vaccine.

This clonotype was observed a few times. This chain joins TRBV12-3 or TRBV12-4 and TRBJ1-6, with D possibly TRBD1 on 6 matching bases. CDR3 length: 13 amino acids. V was clipped by 1 base and J by 11 bases, with 9 bases between them. In DNA form, the CDR3 reads TGTGCCAGCAGTTTAGAAGGGGGAACACCCCTCCACTTT. The encoded protein is CASSLEGGTPLHF.

This chain connects TRBV19 to TRBJ2-1; D remains ambiguous. With 7 bases removed from V and 0 bases from J, the gap between germline ends came to 16 bases. The length of the CDR3 is 16 residues. Germline V gives CDR1 LNHDA, CDR2 SQIVND (reference sequence). The CDR3 loop is CASTPAGSSSYNEQFF. CDR3 DNA sequence: TGTGCCAGTACTCCAGCTGGCAGTAGCTCCTACAATGAGCAGTTCTTC.

The rearrangement links TRBV11-2 to TRBJ2-3; 16 bases agree with TRBD2. Trimming took 2 bases from V and 7 from J; bases not matched to a gene: 6. The CDR3 consists of 17 residues. Germline lookup yields CDR1 SGHAT and CDR2 FQNNGV. The DNA for the CDR3 is TGTGCCAGCAGCTTAATCCCGGGACTAGCGGGGGGGAATACGCAGTATTTT. As protein: CASSLIPGLAGGNTQYF.

This clonotype has a handful of counts. The chain combines TRBV3-1 with TRBJ1-1; 9 bases agree with TRBD1. Germline values: CDR1 LGHDT, CDR2 YNNKEL (reference sequence). This CDR3 contains 14 residues. J gave up 5 bases and V 5 bases, and 6 bases lay outside the gene matches. The CDR3 spells CASSIQGAMTEAFF. In DNA, the CDR3 is TGTGCCAGCAGCATACAGGGGGCAATGACTGAAGCTTTCTTT.

V and J are TRBV6-2 or TRBV6-3 and TRBJ2-7, with D perhaps assigned TRBD1 or TRBD2 (5 bases each). The V and J ends lost 6 bases and 4 bases respectively, with 22 bases between them. CDR1 is MNHEY and CDR2 is SVGEGT in the germline V gene. This CDR3 spans 16 amino acids. CDR3 DNA: TGTGCCAGCAGCCAGGGACGGGTCCTCAATGGATACGAGCAGTACTTC. Translated, it gives CASSQGRVLNGYEQYF.

The V gene is TRBV5-8, the J gene TRBJ1-2; D gene uncertain. The CDR3 is 15 amino acids. Germline loops: CDR1 SGHTS, CDR2 YDEGEE. The V end was cut by 0 bases, the J end by 4 bases, with 13 bases between. CDR3 sequence reads: CASSLGHLTIYGYTF. The CDR3 bases are TGTGCCAGCAGCTTGGGTCATTTAACCATCTATGGCTACACCTTC.

This clonotype has more than one count but fewer than ten. This chain links TRBV4-3 with TRBJ1-5; D gene unclear. Germline values: CDR1 LGHNA, CDR2 YSLEER. The CDR3 totals 14 residues. Trimming removed 0 bases at V and 7 bases at J, with 10 bases between. Written as DNA, the CDR3 is TGCGCCAGCAGCCAAGATCGGGTCCGGCAGCCCCAGCATTTT. It codes for CASSQDRVRQPQHF.